This TCR beta chain is drawn from a study of T cell responses to AZD1222 COVID-19 vaccine. At the level of the study: Pooled samples include second doses given at about 4 or 12 weeks.

General study points: Unmutated variant regions reportedly attract nearly half of all spike-specific TCRs. Mapped onto spike, vaccine-associated CD4 TCRs spanned it and were dominant at 160-218 and 743-854. Females outnumbered males among donors, who were mostly white British; clonal diversity was possibly underestimated.

V lost 4 bases, J lost 4 bases, and 20 bases lay in between. This CDR3 has 17 amino acids. From germline, CDR1 is SGDLS and CDR2 YYNGEE. This clone was recorded once. The antigen is not known. TCRdb keeps only in-frame clones here, not all; method: immunoSEQ multiplex PCR. The sample consists of roughly 100,000 clones, 84% of them appearing once. The TCR sequence derives from an adult in good health. The V and J genes are TRBV9 and TRBJ2-2; tentative D call: TRBD2 (7 bases). Sequenced material: peripheral blood, taken on day 0 of AZD1222 vaccination. CDR3 protein: CASSWGGGRLLTGELFF. CDR3 nucleotide sequence: TGTGCCAGCAGCTGGGGAGGGGGACGGCTGCTCACCGGGGAGCTGTTTTTT.